This T cell receptor (beta chain) was identified during a study of Ad26.COV2.S vaccination and SARS-CoV-2 variants. For the study at large: The authors gave Ad26.COV2.S intramuscularly, either once or twice 56 days apart.

Regarding treatment: 15 to 20 received Ad26.COV2.S at low or high dose, single or two shots; several received placebo; per-sample allocation not given. Specimens were obtained on day 63 following the first vaccine or placebo injection. Clones were read by immunoSEQ multiplex PCR, and TCRdb kept only the in-frame ones, dropping some. The sample carries some 480,000 clones, 87% recorded once. The junction had 5 bases not matched to a gene; V was cut back by 3 bases and J by 3 bases. Germline-derived CDR1 and CDR2 are DFQATT and SNEGSKA (reference sequence). The CDR3 sequence is 15 residues long. The V gene is TRBV20-1, the J gene TRBJ2-2; TRBD2 agrees at 9 bases. This clonotype was sampled from a person aged 18 to 59 who received the Ad26.COV2.S COVID-19 vaccine or a placebo. Here the sequenced sample was peripheral blood, taken in a trial of Ad26.COV2.S vaccine versus placebo. CDR3: CSASVSGRHTGELFF. DNA of the CDR3: TGCAGTGCTAGTGTTAGCGGGAGACACACCGGGGAGCTGTTTTTT.